This T cell receptor (beta chain) was retrieved from a study of blood T cell repertoires in COVID-19. In germline, CDR1 is LGHDT, CDR2 YNNKEL (reference sequence). V was trimmed by 4 bases and J by 8 bases, leaving 3 bases between them. This CDR3 has 11 residues. The data were produced by immunoSEQ multiplex PCR, yet TCRdb's version contains in-frame clones alone and is incomplete. In the table there are under 250,000 clones, roughly nine tenths of which are singletons. This sequence was found in a man aged 55 to 70 with acute or convalescent COVID-19. The genes are TRBV3-1 (or the pseudogene TRBV3-2) and TRBJ1-6; D is uncertain. Sequenced sample: peripheral blood. The DNA for the CDR3 is TGTGCCAGCAGCCCGTATTCACCCCTCCACTTT. Residues: CASSPYSPLHF.